Sequencing of this TCR beta chain was carried out in a study of naive and memory T cell subsets. Overall study results and limits: Naive repertoires, especially CD8, held a few larger clonotypes, possibly memory cells re-expressing CD45RA. Diversity fell and Gini index rose from naive through CM, EM, EMRA. The power law exponent of TCR abundance differed between naive and memory cells.

Concerning this clonotype: Its target is unknown.

An equimolar mix of two oligonucleotides served as the beta constant-region primer for TRBC1 and TRBC2. Nested alpha and beta constant-region primers with the SP2 primer drove four PCR rounds on ligated cDNA. A 12-nucleotide UMI and the SP2 primer were added to the cDNA 3' end by oligonucleotide ligation. TCRdb re-called the UMI-ligation and nested PCR reads through MiXCR, storing one row per CDR3 protein. The sample includes approximately 90,000 distinct CDR3 sequences, roughly 12% of them seen just once. CDR3 length: 16 residues. The germline V gene has CDR1 SGHTA and CDR2 FQGNSA. V lost 5 bases, J lost 0 bases, and 5 bases stayed unmatched.

This receptor was obtained from a human donor in good health. This chain uses TRBV7-2 with TRBJ2-7; 12 bases align to TRBD2. The sample taken for sequencing was naive CD4+ T cells from blood. As DNA, the CDR3 is TGTGCCAGCAGCCTGGGACTAGCGGGTACCTCCTACGAGCAGTACTTC. This sequence encodes CASSLGLAGTSYEQYF.